This TCR beta chain was sequenced in a study of OX40 agonist ivuxolimab in advanced cancers. At the level of the study: Patients treated during dose escalation were battling hepatocellular carcinoma, melanoma, renal cell or head and neck cancer. Study findings and constraints: The investigators did not determine what antigen specificity the expanded peripheral T cells had. Fewer expanded clones were found on average in CD4+ than in CD8+ T cells.

The table came from immunoSEQ multiplex PCR; TCRdb's copy has only in-frame clones and leaves some out. The data contain about 48,000 clones, 80% to 90% of them singletons. The CDR3 runs to 13 residues. Trimming stripped 7 bases from V and 4 bases from J, with 15 bases between. CDR1 is SGHRS, CDR2 YFSETQ, per germline. Comments on this clone: Its antigen is still unknown.

Exclusion of a patient followed from autoimmune disease history or systemic immunosuppression. The TCR sequence derives from an adult with an advanced solid tumor such as melanoma, head and neck, liver or kidney cancer. The chain employs TRBV5-1 and TRBJ2-7; possibly TRBD1 for D (5 bases). The material sequenced was CD4+ or CD8+ T cells sorted from blood, taken in a trial of the OX40 agonist ivuxolimab. The CDR3 spells CASGQSPGYEQYF. CDR3 DNA sequence: TGCGCCAGCGGACAATCCCCTGGTTACGAGCAGTACTTC.